These T cell receptor beta chains were read from a single sample in a study of blood T cell repertoires in COVID-19. Repertoires were generated with immunoSEQ multiplex PCR, while TCRdb's copy carries only in-frame clones and drops some. The table records over 200,000 clones, 80% to 90% of them present only once. The specimen sequenced was peripheral blood. The receptors shown here come from a middle-aged man with acute or convalescent COVID-19. Both conserved end residues are part of each CDR3. A D gene is named only where the DNA matches it firmly. Expanded clones get a size class; other rows say once, few or many, or leave the size out.

TRBV5-1	TRBD1	TRBJ1-1	NA	TGCGCCAGCAGCCCAGGACAGGGGAACACTGAAGCTTTCTTT	CASSPGQGNTEAFF
TRBV7-2	TRBD2	TRBJ2-5	NA	TGTGCCAGCAGCTTAGGGGGGGAGGGACCGGTCTTCGTCCTGGAGTACTTC	CASSLGGEGPVFVLEYF
TRBV19	TRBD1	TRBJ1-1	NA	TGTGCCAGTAGTCCTTTGTTTCTTCAGGGGGAGCAGAACACTGAAGCTTTCTTT	CASSPLFLQGEQNTEAFF
TRBV28	NA	TRBJ2-1	NA	TGTGCCAGCAGACCCGGGTCCCCTGTCAACAATGAGCAGTTCTTC	CASRPGSPVNNEQFF
TRBV30	NA	TRBJ2-7	few	TGTGCCTGGAGTGTACTCATTGGGAGGTCCGAGCAGTACTTC	CAWSVLIGRSEQYF
TRBV24-1	NA	TRBJ2-5	NA	TGTGCCACCAGTGATGGAGGGGGCTGGGAGACCCAGTACTTC	CATSDGGGWETQYF
TRBV7-3	TRBD2	TRBJ2-3	NA	TGTGCCAGCAGCTTAGGTGTAGCGGGAGGGAGCACAGATACGCAGTATTTT	CASSLGVAGGSTDTQYF
TRBV7-2	NA	TRBJ2-5	NA	TGTGCCAGCAGATTTGGGGGAGGAGAGACCCAGTACTTC	CASRFGGGETQYF
TRBV7-9	NA	TRBJ1-2	NA	TGTGCCAGCAGCTTAGCGCTTGGCCTCGAGGGGGCTAACTATGGCTACACCTTC	CASSLALGLEGANYGYTF
TRBV21-1	NA	TRBJ1-4	once	TGTGCCAGCAGCAGGGCACCTTATAATGAAAAACTGTTTTTT	CASSRAPYNEKLFF
TRBV19	NA	TRBJ1-2	NA	TGTGCCAGTAGTACCCCACGGGAATGGTTTCGTGGCTACACCTTC	CASSTPREWFRGYTF
TRBV7-6	NA	TRBJ2-7	NA	TGTGCCAGCAGCACCAGACGGAGCGCCTTCTACGAGCAGTACTTC	CASSTRRSAFYEQYF
TRBV24-1	TRBD2	TRBJ2-3	NA	TGTGCCACCGTGAGGGGAGGGACAGATACGCAGTATTTT	CATVRGGTDTQYF
TRBV28	NA	TRBJ1-1	NA	TGTGTAGCCGGGACTTCAAACACTGAAGCTTTCTTT	CVAGTSNTEAFF
TRBV29-1	NA	TRBJ1-2	once	TGCAGCACCGGAGGGGGGGGACTAAACTATGGCTACACCTTC	CSTGGGGLNYGYTF
TRBV27	TRBD1	TRBJ1-2	NA	TGTGCCAGCAGTCAGGGGGATGCGCCCTATGGCTACACCTTC	CASSQGDAPYGYTF
TRBV6-1	NA	TRBJ2-3	NA	TGTGCCAGCAGTGACATTGGACTGGAAAGCACAGATACGCAGTATTTT	CASSDIGLESTDTQYF
TRBV28	TRBD1	TRBJ1-2	NA	TGTGCCAGCAGTTCGGGACAGGGGGCGCTTCGGGGCTACACCTTC	CASSSGQGALRGYTF
TRBV7-2	TRBD1	TRBJ2-5	NA	TGTGCCAGCAGCTTAGGCGGGACAGGGGCAGAGACCCAGTACTTC	CASSLGGTGAETQYF
TRBV3-1/TRBV3-2	NA	TRBJ1-2	NA	TGTGCCAGCAGCCGGAGGGACCTGGGAAACTATGGCTACACCTTC	CASSRRDLGNYGYTF
TRBV7-9	NA	TRBJ1-6	NA	TGTGCCAGCAGCGGCACACACGGGGTCGGAGGGCTTAATTCACCCCTCCACTTT	CASSGTHGVGGLNSPLHF
TRBV29-1	NA	TRBJ2-7	NA	TGCAGCGTTGAAGGGACTACCTACGAGCAGTACTTC	CSVEGTTYEQYF
TRBV28	NA	TRBJ1-6	NA	TGTGCCAGCAGTTCTTTCTCGACGGGATCACCCCTCCACTTT	CASSSFSTGSPLHF
TRBV20-1	NA	TRBJ1-1	NA	TGCAGTGCCCGGTGGGGCAGTGAAGCTTTCTTT	CSARWGSEAFF
TRBV5-4	TRBD1	TRBJ2-7	NA	TGTGCCAGCAGCCTCAAAACCGGGACAGGACCCTACGAGCAGTACTTC	CASSLKTGTGPYEQYF
TRBV7-9	TRBD1	TRBJ1-4	NA	TGTGCCAGCAGCTTAGTCACAGGGGTTGATGAAAAACTGTTTTTT	CASSLVTGVDEKLFF
TRBV12-3/TRBV12-4	NA	TRBJ1-5	NA	TGTGCCAGCAGGGCCAGGGAAACTCAGCCCCAGCATTTT	CASRARETQPQHF
TRBV5-1	NA	TRBJ2-2	NA	TGCGCCAGCAGAATGGCTGTCCCTTCCAACACCGGGGAGCTGTTTTTT	CASRMAVPSNTGELFF
TRBV5-1	NA	TRBJ1-4	NA	TGCGCCAGCAGCCGGGGTGGGGAAAAACTGTTTTTT	CASSRGGEKLFF
TRBV27	TRBD1	TRBJ2-3	NA	TGTGCCAGCAGTTTATCCGGGACAGGAGGGGCAGATACGCAGTATTTT	CASSLSGTGGADTQYF
TRBV4-1	TRBD1	TRBJ1-1	NA	TGCGCCAGCAGCCAAGTGAGGGAACAGGGGGACACTGAAGCTTTCTTT	CASSQVREQGDTEAFF
TRBV7-3	NA	TRBJ2-1	NA	TGTGCCAGCAGCGAAGGGTTGGGAGTGAGTGATGAGCAGTTCTTC	CASSEGLGVSDEQFF
TRBV5-1	NA	TRBJ1-6	NA	TGCGCCAGCAGCTTGGCCCCGGGGGTGGGGTCCAATTCACCCCTCCACTTT	CASSLAPGVGSNSPLHF
TRBV6-5	NA	TRBJ1-6	few	TGTGCCAGCAGTTACATGGGGGGGGGTAATTCACCCCTCCACTTT	CASSYMGGGNSPLHF
TRBV6-1	NA	TRBJ1-5	NA	TGTGCCAGCAGTGAATTAGGGGATAGCAATCAGCCCCAGCATTTT	CASSELGDSNQPQHF
TRBV25-1	TRBD2	TRBJ2-7	NA	TGTGCCAGCAGCCCCGGGAGCGGGAGTGGGACCTACGAGCAGTACTTC	CASSPGSGSGTYEQYF
TRBV7-6	NA	TRBJ1-6	once	TGTGCCAGCAGTTTGCGTTCGGGGACTGATGGTTCACCCCTCCACTTT	CASSLRSGTDGSPLHF
TRBV18	NA	TRBJ1-5	NA	TGTGCCAGCTCACCGCCAGGGGACAGCAATCAGCCCCAGCATTTT	CASSPPGDSNQPQHF
TRBV6-2/TRBV6-3	TRBD2	TRBJ2-1	NA	TGTGCCAGCAGTTGGGCTAGCGGGGGGGCCTTGGGAAATGAGCAGTTCTTC	CASSWASGGALGNEQFF
TRBV5-8	NA	TRBJ2-3	NA	TGTGCCAGCAGGACCAGGGTCACAGATACGCAGTATTTT	CASRTRVTDTQYF
TRBV27	TRBD1	TRBJ2-3	NA	TGTGCCAGCGGCCCCTTCGGACAGGGGGTAGCAGATACGCAGTATTTT	CASGPFGQGVADTQYF
TRBV3-1/TRBV3-2	NA	TRBJ2-7	NA	TGTGCCAGCAGCTTCTCAGGGGAACACGAGCAGTACTTC	CASSFSGEHEQYF
TRBV15	TRBD1	TRBJ1-1	NA	TGTGCCACCAGCAGAGTTGGGGACAGGGACACTGAAGCTTTCTTT	CATSRVGDRDTEAFF
TRBV19	TRBD1	TRBJ2-7	NA	TGTGCCAGTAGCAGGGACAGGGGTGACGAGCAGTACTTC	CASSRDRGDEQYF
TRBV6-2/TRBV6-3	NA	TRBJ2-7	NA	TGTGCCAGCAGTTACGGCGCCAGGTACCGTTACGAGCAGTACTTC	CASSYGARYRYEQYF
TRBV5-1	NA	TRBJ2-2	NA	TGCGCCAGCAGCTTGGGACTCAACACCGGGGAGCTGTTTTTT	CASSLGLNTGELFF
TRBV19	NA	TRBJ1-1	NA	TGTGCCAGTATTTCAATCGGCGGGTTTAACACTGAAGCTTTCTTT	CASISIGGFNTEAFF
TRBV18	NA	TRBJ1-5	NA	TGTGCCAGCTCACTAGGGAGACCCACTAGCAATCAGCCCCAGCATTTT	CASSLGRPTSNQPQHF
TRBV6-4	TRBD2	TRBJ2-3	NA	TGTGCCAGCAGAGGACTAGCGGGAGTACCCACAGATACGCAGTATTTT	CASRGLAGVPTDTQYF
TRBV27	TRBD2	TRBJ2-7	NA	TGTGCCAGCGGATGGCGGGAGGGCTACGAGCAGTACTTC	CASGWREGYEQYF
TRBV6-6	NA	TRBJ1-3	few	TGTGCCAGCAGTTACGGGTCTGGCAGGGGAGGAAACACCATATATTTT	CASSYGSGRGGNTIYF
TRBV9	TRBD1	TRBJ2-1	NA	TGTGCCAGCAGCTCCGTAGGCCAGGGGGCCAATGAGCAGTTCTTC	CASSSVGQGANEQFF
TRBV13	TRBD1	TRBJ2-2	once	TGTGCCAGCAGCCGTCTCAGGGGGCTTAGCGGGGAGCTGTTTTTT	CASSRLRGLSGELFF
TRBV3-1/TRBV3-2	TRBD2	TRBJ2-7	NA	TGTGCCAGCAGCCTTAGCGGGGAAACCTACGAGCAGTACTTC	CASSLSGETYEQYF
TRBV7-9	TRBD1	TRBJ2-7	NA	TGTGCCTCCGAACAGGGGAGCTCCTACGAGCAGTACTTC	CASEQGSSYEQYF
TRBV27	NA	TRBJ2-7	NA	TGTGCCAGCAGTTTCAGGGCGGGGTCGTTAAACTTGTACGAGCAGTACTTC	CASSFRAGSLNLYEQYF
TRBV7-2	TRBD2	TRBJ2-5	NA	TGTGCCAGCAGCTACCCGGGACTAGGGGGGAAGACCCAGTACTTC	CASSYPGLGGKTQYF
TRBV6-1	NA	TRBJ1-5	NA	TGTGCCAGCAGTGGGTTCAGGAACCGACACGTATCAGAGCCCCAGCATTTT	CASSGFRNRHVSEPQHF
TRBV5-1	TRBD1	TRBJ2-2	NA	TGCGCCAGCAGCATTACAGGGGGCGCGAACACCGGGGAGCTGTTTTTT	CASSITGGANTGELFF
TRBV5-6	NA	TRBJ2-1	NA	TGTGCCAGCAGCTTGGGCGCTTACAATGAGCAGTTCTTC	CASSLGAYNEQFF